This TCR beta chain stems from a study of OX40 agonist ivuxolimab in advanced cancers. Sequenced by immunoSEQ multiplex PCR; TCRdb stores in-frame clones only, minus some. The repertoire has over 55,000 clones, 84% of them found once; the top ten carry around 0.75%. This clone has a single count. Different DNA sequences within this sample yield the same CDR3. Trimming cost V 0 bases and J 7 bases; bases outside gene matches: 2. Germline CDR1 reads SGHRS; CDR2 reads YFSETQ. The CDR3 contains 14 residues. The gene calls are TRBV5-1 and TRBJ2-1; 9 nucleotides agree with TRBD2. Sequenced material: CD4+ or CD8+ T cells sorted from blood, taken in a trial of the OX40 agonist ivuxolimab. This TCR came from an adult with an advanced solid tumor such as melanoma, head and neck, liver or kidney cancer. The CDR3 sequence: CASSLVLAGNEQFF. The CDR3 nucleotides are TGCGCCAGCAGCTTGGTACTAGCGGGTAATGAGCAGTTCTTC.